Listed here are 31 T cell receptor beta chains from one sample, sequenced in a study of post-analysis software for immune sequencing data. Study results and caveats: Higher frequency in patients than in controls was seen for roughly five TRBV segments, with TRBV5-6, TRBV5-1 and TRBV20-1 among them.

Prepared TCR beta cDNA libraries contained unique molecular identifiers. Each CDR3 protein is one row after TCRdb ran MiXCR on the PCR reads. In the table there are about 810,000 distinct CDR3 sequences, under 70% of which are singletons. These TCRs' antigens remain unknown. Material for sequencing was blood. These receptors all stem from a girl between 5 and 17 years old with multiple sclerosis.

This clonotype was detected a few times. This chain's CDR3 is CASSYPPDYNEQFF. The CDR3 region has the DNA TGCGCCAGCAGCTACCCACCAGATTACAATGAGCAGTTCTTC. The chain links TRBV5-1 to TRBJ2-1; unclear D gene. From germline, CDR1 is SGHRS and CDR2 YFSETQ. This CDR3 contains 14 residues. V lost 3 bases and J 4 bases, leaving 11 bases between the germline ends.

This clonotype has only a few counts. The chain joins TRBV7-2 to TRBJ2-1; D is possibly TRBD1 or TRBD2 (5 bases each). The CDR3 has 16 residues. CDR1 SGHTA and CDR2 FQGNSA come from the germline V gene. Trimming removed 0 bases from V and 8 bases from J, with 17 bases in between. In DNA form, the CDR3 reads TGTGCCAGCAGCTTAGCTGGGGGTACAGCGATCTATGAGCAGTTCTTC. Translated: CASSLAGGTAIYEQFF. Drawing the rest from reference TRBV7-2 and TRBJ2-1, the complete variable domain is GAGVSQSPSNKVTEKGKDVELRCDPISGHTALYWYRQSLGQGLEFLIYFQGNSAPDKSGLPSDRFSAERTGGSVSTLTIQRTQQEDSAVYLCASSLAGGTAIYEQFFGPGTRLTVL.

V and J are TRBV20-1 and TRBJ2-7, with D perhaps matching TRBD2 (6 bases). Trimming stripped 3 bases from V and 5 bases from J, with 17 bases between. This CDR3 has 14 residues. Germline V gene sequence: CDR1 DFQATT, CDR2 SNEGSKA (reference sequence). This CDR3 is CSASLAKSVHEQYF. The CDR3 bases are TGCAGTGCTAGCCTAGCGAAGAGCGTACACGAGCAGTACTTC.

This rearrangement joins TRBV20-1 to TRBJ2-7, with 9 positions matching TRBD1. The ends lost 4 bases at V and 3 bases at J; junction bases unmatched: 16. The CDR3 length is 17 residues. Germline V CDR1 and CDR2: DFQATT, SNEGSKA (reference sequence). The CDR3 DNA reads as TGCAGTGCTACACCCTCCTCCCGGGACAGGGTATTCTACGAGCAGTACTTC. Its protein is CSATPSSRDRVFYEQYF.

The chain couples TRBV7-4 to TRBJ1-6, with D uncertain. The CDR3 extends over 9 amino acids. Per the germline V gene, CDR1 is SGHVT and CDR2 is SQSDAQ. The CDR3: CDHWSPLHF. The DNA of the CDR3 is TGTGACCACTGGTCACCCCTCCACTTT.

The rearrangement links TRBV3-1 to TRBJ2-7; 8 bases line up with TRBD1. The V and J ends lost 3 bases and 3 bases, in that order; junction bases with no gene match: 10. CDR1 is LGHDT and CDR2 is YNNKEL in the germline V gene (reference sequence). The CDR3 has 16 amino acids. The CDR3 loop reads CASSHPTGTGRYEQYF. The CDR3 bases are TGTGCCAGCAGCCATCCTACTGGGACAGGTCGCTACGAGCAGTACTTC.

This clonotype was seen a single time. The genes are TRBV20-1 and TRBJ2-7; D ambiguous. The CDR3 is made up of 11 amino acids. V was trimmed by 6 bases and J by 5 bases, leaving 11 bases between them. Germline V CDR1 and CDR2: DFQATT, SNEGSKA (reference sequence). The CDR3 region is CSASRPNEQYF. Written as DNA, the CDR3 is TGCAGTGCAAGCAGGCCCAACGAGCAGTACTTC.

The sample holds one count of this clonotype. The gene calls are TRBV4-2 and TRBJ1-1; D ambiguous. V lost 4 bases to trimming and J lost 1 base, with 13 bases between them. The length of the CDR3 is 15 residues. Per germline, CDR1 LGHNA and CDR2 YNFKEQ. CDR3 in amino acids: CASSPYSGQNTEAFF. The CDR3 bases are TGTGCCAGCAGCCCTTACTCTGGGCAGAACACTGAAGCTTTCTTT.

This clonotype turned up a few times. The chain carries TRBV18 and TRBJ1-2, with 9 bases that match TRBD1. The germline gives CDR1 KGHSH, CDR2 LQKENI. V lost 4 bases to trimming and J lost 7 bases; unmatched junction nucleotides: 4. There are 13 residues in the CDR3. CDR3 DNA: TGTGCCAGCTCACAGGGACAGGGAGGTGGCTACACCTTC. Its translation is CASSQGQGGGYTF. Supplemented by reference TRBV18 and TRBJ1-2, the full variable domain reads NAGVMQNPRHLVRRRGQEARLRCSPMKGHSHVYWYRQLPEEGLKFMVYLQKENIIDESGMPKERFSAEFPKEGPSILRIQQVVRGDSAAYFCASSQGQGGGYTFGSGTRLTVV.

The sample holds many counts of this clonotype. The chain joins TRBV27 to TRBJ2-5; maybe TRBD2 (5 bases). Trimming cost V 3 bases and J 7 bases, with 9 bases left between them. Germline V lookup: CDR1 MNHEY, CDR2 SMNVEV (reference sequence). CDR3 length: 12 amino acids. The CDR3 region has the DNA TGTGCCAGCAGTTTTGGCGAGGGGACCCAGTACTTC. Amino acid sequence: CASSFGEGTQYF.

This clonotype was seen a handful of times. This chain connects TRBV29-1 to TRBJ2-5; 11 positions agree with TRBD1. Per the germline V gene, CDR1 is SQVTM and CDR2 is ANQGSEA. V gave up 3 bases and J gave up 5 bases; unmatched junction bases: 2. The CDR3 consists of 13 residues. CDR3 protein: CSVDGDRGETQYF. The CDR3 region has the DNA TGCAGCGTTGACGGGGACAGGGGGGAGACCCAGTACTTC.

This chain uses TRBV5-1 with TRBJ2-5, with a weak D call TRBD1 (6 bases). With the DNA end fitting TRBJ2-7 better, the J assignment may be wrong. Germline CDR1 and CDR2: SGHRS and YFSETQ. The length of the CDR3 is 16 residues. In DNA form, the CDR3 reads TGCGCCAGCAGCTCACGGACGGCAGGGGCTAGACTCGAGCAGTACTTC. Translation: CASSSRTAGARLEQYF.

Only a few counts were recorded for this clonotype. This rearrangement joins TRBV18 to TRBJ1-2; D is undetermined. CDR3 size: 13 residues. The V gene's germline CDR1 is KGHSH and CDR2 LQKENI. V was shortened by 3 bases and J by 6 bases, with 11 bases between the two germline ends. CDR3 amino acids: CASSPNPGDGYTF. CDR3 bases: TGTGCCAGCTCACCTAATCCGGGAGATGGCTACACCTTC.

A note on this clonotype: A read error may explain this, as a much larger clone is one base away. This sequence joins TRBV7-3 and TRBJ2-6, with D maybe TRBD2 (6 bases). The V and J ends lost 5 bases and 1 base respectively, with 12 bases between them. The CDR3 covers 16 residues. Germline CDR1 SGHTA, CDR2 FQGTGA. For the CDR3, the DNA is TGTGCCAGCAGCCCCAGTCGGGGGTCTGGGGCCAACGTCCTGACTTTC. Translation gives CASSPSRGSGANVLTF.

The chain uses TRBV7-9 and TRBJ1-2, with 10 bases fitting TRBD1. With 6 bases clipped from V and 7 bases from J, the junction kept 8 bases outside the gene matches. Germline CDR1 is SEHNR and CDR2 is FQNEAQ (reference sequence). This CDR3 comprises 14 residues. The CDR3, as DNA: TGTGCCAGCAGGGTCGACAGGGGGCCAGGTGGCTACACCTTC. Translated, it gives CASRVDRGPGGYTF.

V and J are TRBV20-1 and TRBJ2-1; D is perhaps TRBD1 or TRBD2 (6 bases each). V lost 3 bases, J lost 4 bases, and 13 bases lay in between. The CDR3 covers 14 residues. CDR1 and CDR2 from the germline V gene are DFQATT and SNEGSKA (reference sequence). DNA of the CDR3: TGCAGTGCTAGGGGGGGACAAAAGTACAATGAGCAGTTCTTC. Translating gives CSARGGQKYNEQFF.

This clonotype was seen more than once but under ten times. In DNA form, the CDR3 reads TGTGCCAGCAGCTCATCTCGGGTGAACACTGAAGCTTTCTTT. Its protein product is CASSSSRVNTEAFF. The chain couples TRBV9 to TRBJ1-1; the D is unclear. CDR3 length equals 14 residues. V was cut by 4 bases and J by 0 bases, with 10 bases left in between. CDR1 is SGDLS, CDR2 YYNGEE, per germline.

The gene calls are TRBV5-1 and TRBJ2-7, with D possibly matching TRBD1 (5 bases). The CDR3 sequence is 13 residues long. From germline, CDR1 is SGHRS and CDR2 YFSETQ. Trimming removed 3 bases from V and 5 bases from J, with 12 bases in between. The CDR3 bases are TGCGCCAGCAGCTCGACAGTACCGAACGAGCAGTACTTC. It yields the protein CASSSTVPNEQYF.

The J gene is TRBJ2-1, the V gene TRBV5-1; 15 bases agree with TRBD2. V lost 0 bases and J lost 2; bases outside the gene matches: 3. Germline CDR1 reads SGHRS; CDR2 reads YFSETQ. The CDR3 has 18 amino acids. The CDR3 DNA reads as TGCGCCAGCAGCTTGGCCGGGACTAGCGGGAGGCCCTACAATGAGCAGTTCTTC. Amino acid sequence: CASSLAGTSGRPYNEQFF.

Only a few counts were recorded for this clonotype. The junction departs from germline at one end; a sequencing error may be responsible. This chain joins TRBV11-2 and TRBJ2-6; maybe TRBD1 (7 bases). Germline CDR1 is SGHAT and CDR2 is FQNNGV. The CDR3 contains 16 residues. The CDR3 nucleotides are TGTGCCAGCACATACCCAGGGGGGCGTGGGGTCAACGTCCTGACTTTC. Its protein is CASTYPGGRGVNVLTF.

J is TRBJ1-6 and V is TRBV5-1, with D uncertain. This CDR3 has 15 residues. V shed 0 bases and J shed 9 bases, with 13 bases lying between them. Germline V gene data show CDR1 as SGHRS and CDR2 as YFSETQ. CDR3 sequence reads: CASSLGRPESSPLHF. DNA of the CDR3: TGCGCCAGCAGCTTGGGACGCCCCGAAAGTTCACCCCTCCACTTT.

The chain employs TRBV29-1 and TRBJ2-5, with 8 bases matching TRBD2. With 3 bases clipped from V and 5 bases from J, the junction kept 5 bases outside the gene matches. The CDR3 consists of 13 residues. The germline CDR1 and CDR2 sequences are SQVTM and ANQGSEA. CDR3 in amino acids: CSVENGGRETQYF. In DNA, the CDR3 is TGCAGCGTTGAGAATGGCGGGAGGGAGACCCAGTACTTC.

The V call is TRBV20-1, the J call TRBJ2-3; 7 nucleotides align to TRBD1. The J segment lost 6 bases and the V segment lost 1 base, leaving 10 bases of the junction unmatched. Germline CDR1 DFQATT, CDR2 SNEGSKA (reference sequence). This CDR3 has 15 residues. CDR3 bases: TGCAGTGCTAGAGGGGACAGCCCCGAGCGGGATACGCAGTATTTT. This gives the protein CSARGDSPERDTQYF.

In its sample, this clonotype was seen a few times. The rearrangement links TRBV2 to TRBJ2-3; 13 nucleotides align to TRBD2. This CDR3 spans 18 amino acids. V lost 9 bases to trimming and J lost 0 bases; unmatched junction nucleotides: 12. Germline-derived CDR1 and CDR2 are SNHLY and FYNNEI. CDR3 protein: CASSRTSGSDSSTDTQYF. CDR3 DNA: TGTGCCAGTTCTAGGACTAGCGGGAGCGACTCTAGCACAGATACGCAGTATTTT.

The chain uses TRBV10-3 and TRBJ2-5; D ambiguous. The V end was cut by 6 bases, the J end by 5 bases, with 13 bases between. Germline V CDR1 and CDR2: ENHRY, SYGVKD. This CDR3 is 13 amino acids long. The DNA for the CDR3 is TGTGCCATCAGGCCGGGCCCTGGGGAGACCCAGTACTTC. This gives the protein CAIRPGPGETQYF.

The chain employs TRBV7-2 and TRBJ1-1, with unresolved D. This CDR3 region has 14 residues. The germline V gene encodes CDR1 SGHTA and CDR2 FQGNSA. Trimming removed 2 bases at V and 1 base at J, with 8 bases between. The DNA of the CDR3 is TGTGCCAGCAGCTTAAGTTCAGGGAACACTGAAGCTTTCTTT. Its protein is CASSLSSGNTEAFF.

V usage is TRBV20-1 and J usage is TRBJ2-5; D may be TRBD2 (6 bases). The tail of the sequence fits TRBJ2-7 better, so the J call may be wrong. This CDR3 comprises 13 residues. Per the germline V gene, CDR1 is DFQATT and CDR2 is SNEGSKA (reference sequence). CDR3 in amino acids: CSAATSRNYEQYF. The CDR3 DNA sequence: TGCAGTGCCGCCACTAGCAGAAATTACGAGCAGTACTTC.

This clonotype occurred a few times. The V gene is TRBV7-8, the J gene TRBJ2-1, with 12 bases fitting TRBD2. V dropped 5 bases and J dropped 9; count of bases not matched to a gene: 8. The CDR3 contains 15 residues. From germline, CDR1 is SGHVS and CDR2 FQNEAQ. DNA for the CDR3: TGTGCCAGCAGCCCGCGGACTAGCGGGATAGCTGAGCAGTTCTTC. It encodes CASSPRTSGIAEQFF.

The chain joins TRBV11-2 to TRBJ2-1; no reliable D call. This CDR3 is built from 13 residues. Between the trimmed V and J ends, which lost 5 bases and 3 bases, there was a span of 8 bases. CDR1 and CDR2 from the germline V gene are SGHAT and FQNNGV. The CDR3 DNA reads TGTGCCAGCAGCGGTCTGGGCTACAATGAGCAGTTCTTC. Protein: CASSGLGYNEQFF.

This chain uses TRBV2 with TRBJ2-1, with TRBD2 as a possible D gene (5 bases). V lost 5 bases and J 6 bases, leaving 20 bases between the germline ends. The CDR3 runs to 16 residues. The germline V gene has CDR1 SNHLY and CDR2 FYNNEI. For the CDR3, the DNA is TGTGCCAGCAGTTCTAGGACTCTATCCCCCATCAATGAGCAGTTCTTC. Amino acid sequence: CASSSRTLSPINEQFF.

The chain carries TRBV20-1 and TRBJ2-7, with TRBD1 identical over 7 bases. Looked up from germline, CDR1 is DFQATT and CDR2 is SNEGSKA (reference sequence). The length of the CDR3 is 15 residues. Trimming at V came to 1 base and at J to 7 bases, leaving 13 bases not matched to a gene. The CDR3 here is CSARAQGESYNEQYF. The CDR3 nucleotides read TGCAGTGCTAGAGCGCAGGGGGAATCCTACAATGAGCAGTACTTC.